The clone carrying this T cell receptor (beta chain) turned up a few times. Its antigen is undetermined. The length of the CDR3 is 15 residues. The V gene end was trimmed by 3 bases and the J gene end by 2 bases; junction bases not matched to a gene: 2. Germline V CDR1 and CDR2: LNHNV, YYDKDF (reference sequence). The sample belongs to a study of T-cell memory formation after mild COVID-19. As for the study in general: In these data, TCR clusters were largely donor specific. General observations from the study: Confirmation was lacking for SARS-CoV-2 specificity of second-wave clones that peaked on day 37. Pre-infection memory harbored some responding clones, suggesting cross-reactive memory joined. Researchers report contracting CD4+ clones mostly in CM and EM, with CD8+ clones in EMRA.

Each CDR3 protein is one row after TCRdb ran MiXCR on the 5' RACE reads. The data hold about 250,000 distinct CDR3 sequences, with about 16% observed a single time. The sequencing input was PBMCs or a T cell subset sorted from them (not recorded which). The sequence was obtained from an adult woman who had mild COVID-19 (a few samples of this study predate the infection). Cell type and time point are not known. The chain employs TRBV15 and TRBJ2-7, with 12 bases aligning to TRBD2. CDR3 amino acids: CATSSWTSGTYEQYF. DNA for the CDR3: TGTGCCACCAGCAGCTGGACTAGCGGGACCTACGAGCAGTACTTC.